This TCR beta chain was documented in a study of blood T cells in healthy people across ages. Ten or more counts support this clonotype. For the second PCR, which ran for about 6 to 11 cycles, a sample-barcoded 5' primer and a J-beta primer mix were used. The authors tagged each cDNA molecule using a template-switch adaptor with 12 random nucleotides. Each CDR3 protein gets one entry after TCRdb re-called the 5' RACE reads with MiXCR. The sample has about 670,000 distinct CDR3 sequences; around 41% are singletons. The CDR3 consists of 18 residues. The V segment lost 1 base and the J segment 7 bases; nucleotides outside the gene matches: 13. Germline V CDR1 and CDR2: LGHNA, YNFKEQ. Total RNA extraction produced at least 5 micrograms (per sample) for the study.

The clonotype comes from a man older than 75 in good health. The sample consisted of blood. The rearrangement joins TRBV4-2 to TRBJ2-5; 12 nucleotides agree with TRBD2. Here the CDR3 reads CASSQAPLAGGPKVTQYF. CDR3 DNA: TGTGCCAGCAGCCAAGCCCCCCTAGCGGGGGGGCCGAAGGTGACCCAGTACTTC.